This T cell receptor (beta chain) was sequenced during a study of blood T cell repertoires in COVID-19. Study information: Spain, Italy and the United States supplied samples that represented acute and convalescent COVID-19. T cells, B-cell-depleted T cells, or PBMCs provided the cDNA or gDNA that served as material.

The CDR3 length is 13 residues. Germline CDR1 reads WSHSY; CDR2 reads SAAADI. The V gene lost 7 bases and the J gene lost 4 bases, with 13 bases spanning the gap. TCRdb keeps only in-frame clones here, not all; method: immunoSEQ multiplex PCR. This table holds roughly 670,000 clones, 85% to 90% found once. Sequencing was carried out using peripheral blood. The chain has TRBV10-2 and TRBJ1-1, with D possibly matching TRBD1 (5 bases). This TCR was sampled from a woman aged 18-29 years with acute or convalescent COVID-19. For the CDR3, the DNA is TGCGCCAGCATTGGACAACCGGGCACTGAAGCTTTCTTT. Translation: CASIGQPGTEAFF.